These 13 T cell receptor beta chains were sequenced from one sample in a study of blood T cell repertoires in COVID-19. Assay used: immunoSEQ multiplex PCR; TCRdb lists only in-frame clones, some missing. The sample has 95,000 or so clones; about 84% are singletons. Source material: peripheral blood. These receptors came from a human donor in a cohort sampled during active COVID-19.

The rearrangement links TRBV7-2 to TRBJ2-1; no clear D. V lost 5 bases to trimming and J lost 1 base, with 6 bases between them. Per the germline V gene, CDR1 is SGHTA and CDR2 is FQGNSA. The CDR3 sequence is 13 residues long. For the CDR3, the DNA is TGTGCCAGCAGCCCCGGTTCCTACAATGAGCAGTTCTTC. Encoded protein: CASSPGSYNEQFF.

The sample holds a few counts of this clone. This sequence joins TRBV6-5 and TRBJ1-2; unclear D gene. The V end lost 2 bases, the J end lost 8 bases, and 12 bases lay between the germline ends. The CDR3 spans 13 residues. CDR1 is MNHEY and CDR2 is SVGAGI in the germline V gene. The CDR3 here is CASSYLDSGGYTF. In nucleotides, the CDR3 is TGTGCCAGCAGTTACCTGGACTCCGGGGGCTACACCTTC.

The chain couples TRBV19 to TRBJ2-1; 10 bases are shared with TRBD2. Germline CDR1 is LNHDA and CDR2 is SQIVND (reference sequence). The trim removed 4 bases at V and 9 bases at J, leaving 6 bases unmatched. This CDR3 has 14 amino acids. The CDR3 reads CASSTPSGRVEQFF. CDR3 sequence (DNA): TGTGCCAGTAGTACCCCCAGCGGGAGGGTTGAGCAGTTCTTC.

CDR3 loop: CASKTRQAGGYGYTF. The CDR3 nucleotides read TGTGCCAGCAAGACGAGACAGGCTGGTGGCTATGGCTACACCTTC. The chain combines TRBV28 with TRBJ1-2, with D maybe TRBD1 (6 bases). The germline V gene has CDR1 MDHEN and CDR2 SYDVKM. Deletions cut 7 bases from V and 4 bases from J, with 19 bases between. The CDR3 consists of 15 residues.

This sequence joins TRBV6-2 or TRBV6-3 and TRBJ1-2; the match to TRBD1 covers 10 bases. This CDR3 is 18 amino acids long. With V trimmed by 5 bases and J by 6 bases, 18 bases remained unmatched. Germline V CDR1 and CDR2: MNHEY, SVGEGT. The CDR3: CASSHHGFGTGDGNGYTF. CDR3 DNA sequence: TGTGCCAGCAGTCACCACGGATTCGGGACAGGGGATGGAAATGGCTACACCTTC.

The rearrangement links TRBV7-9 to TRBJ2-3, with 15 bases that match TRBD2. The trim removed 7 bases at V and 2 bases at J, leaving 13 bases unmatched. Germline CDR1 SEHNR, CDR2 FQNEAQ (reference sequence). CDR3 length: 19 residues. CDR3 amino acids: CASTRWTSGRGGTTDTQYF. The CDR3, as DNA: TGTGCCAGCACCCGTTGGACTAGCGGGAGGGGGGGGACCACAGATACGCAGTATTTT.

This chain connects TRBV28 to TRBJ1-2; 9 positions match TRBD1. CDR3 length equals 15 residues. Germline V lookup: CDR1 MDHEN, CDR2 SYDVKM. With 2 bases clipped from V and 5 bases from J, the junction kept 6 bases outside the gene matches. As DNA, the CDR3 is TGTGCCAGCAGTTTACCGTGGGGACAGGGTTATGGCTACACCTTC. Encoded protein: CASSLPWGQGYGYTF.

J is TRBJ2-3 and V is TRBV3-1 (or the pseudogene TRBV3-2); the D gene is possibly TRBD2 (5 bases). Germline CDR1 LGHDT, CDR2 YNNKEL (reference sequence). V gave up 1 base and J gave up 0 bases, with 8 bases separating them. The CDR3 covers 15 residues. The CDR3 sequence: CASSQGGASTDTQYF. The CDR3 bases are TGTGCCAGCAGCCAAGGGGGAGCTAGCACAGATACGCAGTATTTT.

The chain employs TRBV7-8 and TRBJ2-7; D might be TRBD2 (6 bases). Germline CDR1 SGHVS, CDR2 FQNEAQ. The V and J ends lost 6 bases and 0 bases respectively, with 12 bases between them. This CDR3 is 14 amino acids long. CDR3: CASSYRTTSYEQYF. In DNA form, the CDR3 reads TGTGCCAGCAGTTACAGGACTACCTCCTACGAGCAGTACTTC.

For the CDR3, the DNA is TGTGCCAGCTCACCAAATCAGGGGTACCAAGAGACCCAGTACTTC. Protein product: CASSPNQGYQETQYF. The chain has TRBV18 and TRBJ2-5, with D perhaps matching TRBD1 (6 bases). The germline V and J ends were trimmed by 2 bases and 0 bases, with 10 bases remaining between them. The CDR3 contains 15 residues. The V gene's germline CDR1 is KGHSH and CDR2 LQKENI. The full variable domain, rest sourced from reference TRBV18 and TRBJ2-5, is NAGVMQNPRHLVRRRGQEARLRCSPMKGHSHVYWYRQLPEEGLKFMVYLQKENIIDESGMPKERFSAEFPKEGPSILRIQQVVRGDSAAYFCASSPNQGYQETQYFGPGTRLLVL.

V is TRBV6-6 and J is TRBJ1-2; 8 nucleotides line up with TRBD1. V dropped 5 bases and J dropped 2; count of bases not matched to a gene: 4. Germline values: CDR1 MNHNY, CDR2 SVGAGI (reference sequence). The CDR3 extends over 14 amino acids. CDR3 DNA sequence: TGTGCCAGCAGTCAGGGGGCCTTGAACTATGGCTACACCTTC. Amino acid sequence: CASSQGALNYGYTF.

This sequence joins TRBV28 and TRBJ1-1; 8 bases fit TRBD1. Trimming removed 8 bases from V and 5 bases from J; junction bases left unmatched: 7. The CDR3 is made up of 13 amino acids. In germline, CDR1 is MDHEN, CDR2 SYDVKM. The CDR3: CASATGVGTEAFF. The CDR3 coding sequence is TGTGCCAGCGCGACAGGGGTCGGAACTGAAGCTTTCTTT.

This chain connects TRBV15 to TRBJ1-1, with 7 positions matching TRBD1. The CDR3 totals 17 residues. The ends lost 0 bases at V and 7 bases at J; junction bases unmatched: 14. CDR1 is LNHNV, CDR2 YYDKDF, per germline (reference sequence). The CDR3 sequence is CATSREGTVLRESEAFF. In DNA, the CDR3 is TGTGCCACCAGCAGAGAGGGGACAGTCCTTCGAGAGAGTGAAGCTTTCTTT.